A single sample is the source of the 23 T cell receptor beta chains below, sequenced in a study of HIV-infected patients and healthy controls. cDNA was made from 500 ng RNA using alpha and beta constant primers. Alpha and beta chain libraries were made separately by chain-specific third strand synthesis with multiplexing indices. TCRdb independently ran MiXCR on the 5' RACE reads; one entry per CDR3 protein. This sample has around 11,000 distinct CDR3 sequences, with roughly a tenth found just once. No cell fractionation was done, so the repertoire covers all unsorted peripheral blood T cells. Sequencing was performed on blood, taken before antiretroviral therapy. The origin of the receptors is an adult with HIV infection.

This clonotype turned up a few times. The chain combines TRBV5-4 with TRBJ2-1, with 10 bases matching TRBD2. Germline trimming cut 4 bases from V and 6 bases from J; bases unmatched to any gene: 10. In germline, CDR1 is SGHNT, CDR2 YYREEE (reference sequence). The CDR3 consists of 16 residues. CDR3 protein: CASSPPKREGPNEQFF. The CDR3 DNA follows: TGTGCCAGCAGCCCTCCTAAGCGGGAGGGCCCCAATGAGCAGTTCTTC.

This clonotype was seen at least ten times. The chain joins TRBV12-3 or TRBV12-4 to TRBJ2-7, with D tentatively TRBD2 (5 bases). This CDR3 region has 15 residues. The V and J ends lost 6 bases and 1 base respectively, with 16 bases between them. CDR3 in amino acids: CASRDGEGPSYEQYF. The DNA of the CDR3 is TGTGCCAGCAGGGACGGAGAGGGCCCTTCCTACGAGCAGTACTTC.

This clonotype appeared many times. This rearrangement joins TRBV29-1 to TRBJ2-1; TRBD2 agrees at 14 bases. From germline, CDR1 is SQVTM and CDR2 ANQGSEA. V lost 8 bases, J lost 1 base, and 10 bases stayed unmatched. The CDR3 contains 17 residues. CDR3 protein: CSITGTSGRSSYNEQFF. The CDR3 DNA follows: TGCAGCATAACCGGGACTAGCGGGAGATCTTCCTACAATGAGCAGTTCTTC.

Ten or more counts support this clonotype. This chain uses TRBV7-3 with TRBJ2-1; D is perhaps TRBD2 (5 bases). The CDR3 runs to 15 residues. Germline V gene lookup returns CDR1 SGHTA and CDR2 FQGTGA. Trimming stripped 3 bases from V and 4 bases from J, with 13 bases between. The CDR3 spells CASSLRLADYNEQFF. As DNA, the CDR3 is TGTGCCAGCAGCTTGCGTCTAGCCGATTACAATGAGCAGTTCTTC.

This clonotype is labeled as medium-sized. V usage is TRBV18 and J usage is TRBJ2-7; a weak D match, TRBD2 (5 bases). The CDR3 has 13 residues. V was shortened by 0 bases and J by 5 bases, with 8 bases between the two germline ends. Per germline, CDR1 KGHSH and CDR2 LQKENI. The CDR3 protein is CASSPPHGNEQYF. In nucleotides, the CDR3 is TGTGCCAGCTCACCACCCCACGGGAACGAGCAGTACTTC.

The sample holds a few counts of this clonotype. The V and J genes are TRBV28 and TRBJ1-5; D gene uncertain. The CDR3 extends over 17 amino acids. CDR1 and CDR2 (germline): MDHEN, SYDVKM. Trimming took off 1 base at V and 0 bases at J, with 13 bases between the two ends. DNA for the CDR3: TGTGCCAGCAGTTTATTTCCAGGAAAGTATAGCAATCAGCCCCAGCATTTT. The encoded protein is CASSLFPGKYSNQPQHF.

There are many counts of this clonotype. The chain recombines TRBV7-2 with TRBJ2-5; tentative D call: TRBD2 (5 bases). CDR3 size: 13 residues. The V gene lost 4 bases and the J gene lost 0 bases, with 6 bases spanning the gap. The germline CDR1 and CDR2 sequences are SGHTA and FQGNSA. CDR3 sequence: CASSSDYQETQYF. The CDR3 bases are TGTGCCAGCAGCTCGGACTACCAAGAGACCCAGTACTTC.

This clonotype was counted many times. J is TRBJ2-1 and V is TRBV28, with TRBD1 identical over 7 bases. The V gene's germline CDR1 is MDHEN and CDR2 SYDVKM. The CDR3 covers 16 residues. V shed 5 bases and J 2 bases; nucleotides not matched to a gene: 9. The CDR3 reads CASSLYRGVPYNEQFF. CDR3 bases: TGTGCCAGCAGTCTATACAGGGGCGTGCCCTACAATGAGCAGTTCTTC.

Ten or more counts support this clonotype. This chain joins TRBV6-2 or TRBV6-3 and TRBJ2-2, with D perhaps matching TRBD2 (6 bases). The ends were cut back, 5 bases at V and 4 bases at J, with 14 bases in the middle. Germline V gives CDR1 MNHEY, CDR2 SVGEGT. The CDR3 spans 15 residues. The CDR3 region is CASSPRGTGTGELFF. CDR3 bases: TGTGCCAGCAGTCCTCGTGGGACTGGCACCGGGGAGCTGTTTTTT.

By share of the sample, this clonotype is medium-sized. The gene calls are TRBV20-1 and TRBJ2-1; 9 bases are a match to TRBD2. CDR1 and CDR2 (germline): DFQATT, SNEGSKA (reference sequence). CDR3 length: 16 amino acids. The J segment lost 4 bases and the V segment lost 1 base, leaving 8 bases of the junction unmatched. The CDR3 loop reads CSARVVAGESYNEQFF. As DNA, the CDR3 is TGCAGTGCTAGAGTTGTAGCGGGGGAATCGTACAATGAGCAGTTCTTC.

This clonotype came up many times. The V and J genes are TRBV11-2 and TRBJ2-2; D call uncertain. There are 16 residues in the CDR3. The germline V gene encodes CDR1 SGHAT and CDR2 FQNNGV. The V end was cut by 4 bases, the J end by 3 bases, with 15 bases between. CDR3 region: CASSSVATRDTGELFF. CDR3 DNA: TGTGCCAGCAGCTCCGTAGCTACTCGTGACACCGGGGAGCTGTTTTTT.

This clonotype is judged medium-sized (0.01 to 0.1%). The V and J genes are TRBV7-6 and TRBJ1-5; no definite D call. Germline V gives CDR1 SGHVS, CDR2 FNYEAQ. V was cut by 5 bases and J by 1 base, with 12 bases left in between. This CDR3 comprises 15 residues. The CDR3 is CASSPVARSNQPQHF. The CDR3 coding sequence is TGTGCCAGCAGCCCTGTGGCCCGGAGCAATCAGCCCCAGCATTTT.

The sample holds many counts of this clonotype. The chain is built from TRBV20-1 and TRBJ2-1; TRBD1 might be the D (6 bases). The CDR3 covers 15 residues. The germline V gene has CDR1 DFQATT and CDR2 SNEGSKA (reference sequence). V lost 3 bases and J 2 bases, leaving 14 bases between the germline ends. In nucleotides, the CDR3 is TGCAGTGCTAGGGATGGGGGCCGAACCTACAATGAGCAGTTCTTC. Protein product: CSARDGGRTYNEQFF.

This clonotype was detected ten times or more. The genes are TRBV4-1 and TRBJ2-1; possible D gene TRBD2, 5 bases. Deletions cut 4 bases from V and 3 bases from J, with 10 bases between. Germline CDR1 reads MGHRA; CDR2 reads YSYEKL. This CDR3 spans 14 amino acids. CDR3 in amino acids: CASSPSGGYNEQFF. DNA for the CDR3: TGCGCCAGCAGCCCAAGTGGAGGCTACAATGAGCAGTTCTTC.

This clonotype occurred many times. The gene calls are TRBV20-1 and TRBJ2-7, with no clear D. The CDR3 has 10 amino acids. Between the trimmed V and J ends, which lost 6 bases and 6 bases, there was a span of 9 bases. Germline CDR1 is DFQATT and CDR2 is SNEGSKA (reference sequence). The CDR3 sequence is CSAALPEQYF. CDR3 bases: TGCAGTGCCGCCCTCCCCGAGCAGTACTTC.

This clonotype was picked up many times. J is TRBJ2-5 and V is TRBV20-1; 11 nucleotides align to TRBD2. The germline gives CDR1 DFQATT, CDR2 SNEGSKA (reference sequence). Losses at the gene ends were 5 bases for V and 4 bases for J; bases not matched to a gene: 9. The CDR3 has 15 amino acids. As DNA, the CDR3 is TGCAGTGCTCACAATAGCGGGGGGGCAGGAGAGACCCAGTACTTC. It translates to CSAHNSGGAGETQYF.

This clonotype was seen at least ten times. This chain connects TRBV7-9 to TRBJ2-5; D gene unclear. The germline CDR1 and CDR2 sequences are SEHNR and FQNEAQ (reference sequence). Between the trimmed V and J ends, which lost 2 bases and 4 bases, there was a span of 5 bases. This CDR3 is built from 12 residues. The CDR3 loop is CASSLSSETQYF. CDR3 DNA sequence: TGTGCCAGCAGCTTATCGTCAGAGACCCAGTACTTC.

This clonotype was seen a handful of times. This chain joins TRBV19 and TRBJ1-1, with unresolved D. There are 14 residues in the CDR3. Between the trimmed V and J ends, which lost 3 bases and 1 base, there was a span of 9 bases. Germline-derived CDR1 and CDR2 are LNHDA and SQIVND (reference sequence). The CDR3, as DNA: TGTGCCAGTAGTATGAAGGGCGAGAACACTGAAGCTTTCTTT. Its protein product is CASSMKGENTEAFF.

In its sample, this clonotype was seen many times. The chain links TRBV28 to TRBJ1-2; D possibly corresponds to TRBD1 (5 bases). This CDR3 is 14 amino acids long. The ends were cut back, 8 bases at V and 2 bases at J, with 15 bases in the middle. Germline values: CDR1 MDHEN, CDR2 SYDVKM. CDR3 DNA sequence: TGTGCCAGCTCGGAAATTCGGGGGAACTATGGCTACACCTTC. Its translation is CASSEIRGNYGYTF.

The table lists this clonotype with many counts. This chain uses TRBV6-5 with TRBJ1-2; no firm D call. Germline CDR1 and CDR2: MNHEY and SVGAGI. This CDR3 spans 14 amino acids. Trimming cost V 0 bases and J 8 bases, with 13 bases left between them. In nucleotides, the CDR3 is TGTGCCAGCAGTTACTCGGTTTTGGCGAACGGCTACACCTTC. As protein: CASSYSVLANGYTF.

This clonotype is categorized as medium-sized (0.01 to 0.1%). CDR3 sequence (DNA): TGTGCCAGCAGCTTAGAAGGGGGGCGTCAAGAGACCCAGTACTTC. This sequence encodes CASSLEGGRQETQYF. V gene TRBV7-6 combines with J gene TRBJ2-5, with D possibly called TRBD1 or TRBD2 (6 bases each). The CDR3 loop spans 15 amino acids. Per germline, CDR1 SGHVS and CDR2 FNYEAQ. V lost 1 base, J lost 2 bases, and 11 bases lay in between.

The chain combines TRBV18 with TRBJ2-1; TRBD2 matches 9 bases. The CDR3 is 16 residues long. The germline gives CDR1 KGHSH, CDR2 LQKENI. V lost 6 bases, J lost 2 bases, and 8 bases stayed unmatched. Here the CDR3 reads CASSPSGGRAYNEQFF. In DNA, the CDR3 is TGTGCCAGCTCCCCTTCAGGCGGGAGGGCCTACAATGAGCAGTTCTTC. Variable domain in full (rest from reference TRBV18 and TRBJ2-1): NAGVMQNPRHLVRRRGQEARLRCSPMKGHSHVYWYRQLPEEGLKFMVYLQKENIIDESGMPKERFSAEFPKEGPSILRIQQVVRGDSAAYFCASSPSGGRAYNEQFFGPGTRLTVL.

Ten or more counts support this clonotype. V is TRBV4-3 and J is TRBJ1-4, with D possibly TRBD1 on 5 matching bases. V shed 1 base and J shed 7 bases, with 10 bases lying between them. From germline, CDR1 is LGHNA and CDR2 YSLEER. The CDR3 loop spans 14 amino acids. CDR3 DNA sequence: TGCGCCAGCAGCCAAGTTGACAGAGTTGAAAAACTGTTTTTT. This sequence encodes CASSQVDRVEKLFF.